A selection of T cell receptor beta chains follows, all from one sample in a study of blood T cell repertoires in COVID-19. TCRdb keeps only in-frame clones here, not all; method: immunoSEQ multiplex PCR. The data hold some 74,000 clones, with about 80% observed a single time. The specimen sequenced was peripheral blood. All receptors derive from a human donor in a cohort sampled during active COVID-19. The CDR3 runs from the conserved cysteine through the conserved F or W. A D gene is named only where the DNA matches it firmly. The size field is filled for only some rows; it gives once, few, many or a size class.

d_call | j_call | clone_size | v_call | cdr3_aa | cdr3_nt
- | TRBJ2-3 | - | TRBV30 | CAWSGTTLSTDTQYF | TGTGCCTGGAGTGGGACTACCCTTAGCACAGATACGCAGTATTTT
- | TRBJ2-5 | - | TRBV19 | CASSIDWGSQETQYF | TGTGCCAGTAGTATAGATTGGGGCAGTCAAGAGACCCAGTACTTC
- | TRBJ2-7 | - | TRBV5-4 | CASSLQGWEQYF | TGTGCCAGCAGCTTACAGGGTTGGGAGCAGTACTTC
- | TRBJ2-6 | few | TRBV11-2 | CASSRLQGGLGANVLTF | TGTGCCAGCAGCCGCCTGCAGGGTGGTTTGGGGGCCAACGTCCTGACTTTC
- | TRBJ1-3 | - | TRBV7-8 | CASSIDRSSGNTIYF | TGTGCCAGCAGCATAGACAGGAGCTCTGGAAACACCATATATTTT
TRBD1 | TRBJ1-4 | - | TRBV5-1 | CASSPGQGPANEKLFF | TGCGCCAGCAGCCCCGGACAGGGCCCAGCTAATGAAAAACTGTTTTTT
TRBD1 | TRBJ2-1 | - | TRBV4-3 | CASSQRQGTYNEQFF | TGCGCCAGCAGCCAACGACAGGGGACCTACAATGAGCAGTTCTTC
TRBD2 | TRBJ2-3 | - | TRBV5-3 | CARSPRGVAGGGTDTQYF | TGTGCCAGAAGCCCCCGGGGGGTAGCGGGGGGAGGCACAGATACGCAGTATTTT
- | TRBJ2-5 | - | TRBV19 | CASSDGGETQYF | TGTGCCAGTAGTGACGGAGGAGAGACCCAGTACTTC
TRBD2 | TRBJ2-3 | - | TRBV5-1 | CASSPQRGSDTQYF | TGCGCCAGCAGCCCCCAGCGGGGGTCAGATACGCAGTATTTT
- | TRBJ1-2 | - | TRBV12-3/TRBV12-4 | CASSLRLGGYTF | TGTGCCAGCAGTTTACGTCTCGGTGGCTACACCTTC
TRBD2 | TRBJ2-1 | - | TRBV19 | CASSIVRSGGVGDEQFF | TGTGCCAGTAGTATAGTAAGAAGCGGGGGAGTGGGAGATGAGCAGTTCTTC
TRBD1 | TRBJ2-4 | - | TRBV2 | CASSEEGQGRVLGKNIQYF | TGTGCCAGCAGTGAAGAAGGACAGGGTAGGGTCCTAGGCAAAAACATTCAGTACTTC
- | TRBJ2-1 | once | TRBV4-3 | CASSQGGNSHEQFF | TGCGCCAGCAGCCAAGGAGGGAATTCGCATGAGCAGTTCTTC
- | TRBJ2-1 | - | TRBV19 | CASSLGTGITYNEQFF | TGTGCCAGTAGCTTGGGTACAGGGATCACCTACAATGAGCAGTTCTTC
TRBD1 | TRBJ2-1 | once | TRBV10-3 | CAISERTGLNEQFF | TGTGCCATCAGTGAAAGGACAGGGTTGAATGAGCAGTTCTTC
TRBD1 | TRBJ2-7 | few | TRBV30 | CAWRRDSVYEQYF | TGTGCCTGGAGACGGGACAGTGTCTACGAGCAGTACTTC
- | TRBJ1-6 | - | TRBV6-5 | CASSYSPGVDSPLHF | TGTGCCAGCAGTTACTCGCCGGGGGTCGATTCACCCCTCCACTTT
- | TRBJ1-4 | - | TRBV7-9 | CASSPNRNSNEKLFF | TGTGCCAGCAGCCCTAACAGGAATTCTAATGAAAAACTGTTTTTT
TRBD2 | TRBJ2-2 | - | TRBV24-1 | CATSDSGLAGAAGELFF | TGTGCCACCAGTGACTCAGGACTAGCGGGAGCGGCCGGGGAGCTGTTTTTT
- | TRBJ2-2 | - | TRBV7-2 | CASRQKTIGELFF | TGTGCCAGCAGACAAAAAACGATCGGGGAGCTGTTTTTT
TRBD1 | TRBJ1-1 | - | TRBV4-1 | CASSQVDRVDTEAFF | TGCGCCAGCAGCCAAGTGGACAGGGTTGACACTGAAGCTTTCTTT
- | TRBJ2-7 | - | TRBV11-2 | CASSTRGYRGIEQYF | TGTGCCAGCAGCACTCGGGGGTACAGGGGCATCGAGCAGTACTTC
- | TRBJ2-7 | - | TRBV5-6 | CASSSGQSLYYEQYF | TGTGCCAGCAGCTCCGGACAGAGCTTATACTACGAGCAGTACTTC
- | TRBJ1-6 | once | TRBV19 | CASSTGVLDSPLHF | TGTGCCAGTAGTACAGGGGTTCTGGATTCACCCCTCCACTTT
TRBD2 | TRBJ2-3 | - | TRBV5-4 | CASGRGGSVDTQYF | TGTGCCAGCGGGCGGGGGGGCTCCGTGGATACGCAGTATTTT
- | TRBJ1-3 | - | TRBV19 | CASRDTLGNTIYF | TGTGCCAGTAGGGACACCTTGGGAAACACCATATATTTT
- | TRBJ2-7 | - | TRBV3-1/TRBV3-2 | CASSLSGYEQYF | TGTGCCAGCAGCCTCTCAGGTTACGAGCAGTACTTC
- | TRBJ1-2 | - | TRBV6-2/TRBV6-3 | CASSYGQRNYGYTF | TGTGCCAGCAGTTACGGACAGCGTAACTATGGCTACACCTTC
TRBD2 | TRBJ2-1 | - | TRBV20-1 | CSASGTSGSNEQFF | TGCAGTGCTAGTGGGACTAGCGGGAGTAATGAGCAGTTCTTC
- | TRBJ1-5 | - | TRBV7-8 | CASSLGTQDNQPQHF | TGTGCCAGCAGCTTAGGGACACAGGACAATCAGCCCCAGCATTTT
- | TRBJ1-3 | few | TRBV7-6 | CASSLGRYSYGNTIYF | TGTGCCAGCAGCTTAGGACGCTACAGCTATGGAAACACCATATATTTT
- | TRBJ2-5 | - | TRBV24-1 | CATSRGGQETQYF | TGTGCCACATCCCGGGGAGGACAAGAGACCCAGTACTTC